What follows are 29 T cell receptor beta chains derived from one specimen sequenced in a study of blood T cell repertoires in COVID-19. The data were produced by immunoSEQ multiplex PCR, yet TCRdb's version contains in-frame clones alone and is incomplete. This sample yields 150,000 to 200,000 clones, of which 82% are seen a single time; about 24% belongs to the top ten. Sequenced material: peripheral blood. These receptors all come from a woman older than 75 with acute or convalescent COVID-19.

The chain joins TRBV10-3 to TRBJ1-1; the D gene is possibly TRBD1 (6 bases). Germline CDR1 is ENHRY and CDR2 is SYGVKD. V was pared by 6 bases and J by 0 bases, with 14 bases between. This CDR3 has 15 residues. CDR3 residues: CAISTGTTMNTEAFF. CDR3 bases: TGTGCCATCAGCACCGGGACAACAATGAACACTGAAGCTTTCTTT.

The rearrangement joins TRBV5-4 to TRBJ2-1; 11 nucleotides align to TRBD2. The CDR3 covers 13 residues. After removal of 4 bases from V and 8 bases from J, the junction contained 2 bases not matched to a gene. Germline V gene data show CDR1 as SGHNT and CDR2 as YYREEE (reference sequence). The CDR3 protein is CASSTSGRDEQFF. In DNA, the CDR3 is TGTGCCAGCAGCACTAGCGGGAGAGATGAGCAGTTCTTC.

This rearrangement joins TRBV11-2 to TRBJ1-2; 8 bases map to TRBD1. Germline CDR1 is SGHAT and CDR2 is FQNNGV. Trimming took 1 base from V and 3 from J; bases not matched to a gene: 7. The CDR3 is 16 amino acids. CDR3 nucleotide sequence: TGTGCCAGCAGCTTAGTTGGCAGGGGGCGCGACTATGGCTACACCTTC. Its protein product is CASSLVGRGRDYGYTF.

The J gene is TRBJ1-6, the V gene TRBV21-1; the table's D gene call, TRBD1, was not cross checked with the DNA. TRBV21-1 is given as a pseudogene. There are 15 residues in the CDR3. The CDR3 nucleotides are TGTGCCAGCAGCAGGACAGAATTTGATAATTCACCCCTCCACTTT. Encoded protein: CASSRTEFDNSPLHF.

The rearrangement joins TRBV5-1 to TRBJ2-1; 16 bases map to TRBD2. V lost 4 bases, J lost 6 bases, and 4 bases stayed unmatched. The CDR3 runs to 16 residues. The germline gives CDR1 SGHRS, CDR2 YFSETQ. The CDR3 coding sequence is TGCGCCAGCAGCGGGACTAGCGGGAGGGCCCTCAATGAGCAGTTCTTC. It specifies CASSGTSGRALNEQFF.

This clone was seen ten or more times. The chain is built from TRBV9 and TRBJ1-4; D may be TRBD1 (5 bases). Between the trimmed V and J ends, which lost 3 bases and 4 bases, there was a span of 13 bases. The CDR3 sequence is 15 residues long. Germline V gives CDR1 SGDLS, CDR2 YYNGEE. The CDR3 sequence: CASSGGTSLNEKLFF. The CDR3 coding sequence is TGTGCCAGCAGCGGGGGGACTTCCCTTAATGAAAAACTGTTTTTT.

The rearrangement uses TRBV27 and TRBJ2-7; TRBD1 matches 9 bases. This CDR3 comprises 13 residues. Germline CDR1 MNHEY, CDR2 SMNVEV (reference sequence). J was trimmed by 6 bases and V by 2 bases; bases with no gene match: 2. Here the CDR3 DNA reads TGTGCCAGCAGTTTAGCGACAGGGGGCGAGCAGTACTTC. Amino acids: CASSLATGGEQYF.

CDR3 residues: CASSPNRGQGVNSPLHF. The DNA for the CDR3 is TGTGCCAGCAGCCCTAACAGGGGACAGGGGGTGAACTCACCCCTCCACTTT. The rearrangement uses TRBV14 and TRBJ1-6, with 11 bases lining up with TRBD1. The V gene's germline CDR1 is SGHDN and CDR2 FVKESK. This CDR3 spans 17 amino acids. Losses at the gene ends were 4 bases for V and 10 bases for J; bases not matched to a gene: 12.

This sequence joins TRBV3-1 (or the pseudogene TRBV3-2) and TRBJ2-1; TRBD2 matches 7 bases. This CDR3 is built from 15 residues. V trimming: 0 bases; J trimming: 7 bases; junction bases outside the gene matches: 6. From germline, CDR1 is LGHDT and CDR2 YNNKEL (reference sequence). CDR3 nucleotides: TGTGCCAGCAGCCAAGAAGGAGGGAGGGCGAATGAGCAGTTCTTC. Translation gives CASSQEGGRANEQFF.

CDR3 bases: TGCAGCGCGCAGGGAACCCACGAGCAGTACTTC. Translating gives CSAQGTHEQYF. This chain uses TRBV29-1 with TRBJ2-7; a possible D gene is TRBD1 (5 bases). Trimming left V 7 bases short and J 5 bases short, with 12 bases between. Germline assignment: CDR1 SQVTM and CDR2 ANQGSEA. The CDR3 spans 11 residues.

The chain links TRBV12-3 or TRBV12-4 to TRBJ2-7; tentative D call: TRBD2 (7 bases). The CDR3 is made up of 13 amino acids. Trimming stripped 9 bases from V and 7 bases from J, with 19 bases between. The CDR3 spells CASGRAGAREQYF. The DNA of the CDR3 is TGTGCCAGTGGTAGGGCGGGGGCGCGTGAGCAGTACTTC.

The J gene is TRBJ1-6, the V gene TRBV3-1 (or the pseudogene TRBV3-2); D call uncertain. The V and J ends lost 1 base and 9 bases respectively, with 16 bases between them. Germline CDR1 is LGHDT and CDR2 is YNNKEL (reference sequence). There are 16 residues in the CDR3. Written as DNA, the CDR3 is TGTGCCAGCAGCCAAGGAACTTCAGATTCGGGTTCACCCCTCCACTTT. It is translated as CASSQGTSDSGSPLHF.

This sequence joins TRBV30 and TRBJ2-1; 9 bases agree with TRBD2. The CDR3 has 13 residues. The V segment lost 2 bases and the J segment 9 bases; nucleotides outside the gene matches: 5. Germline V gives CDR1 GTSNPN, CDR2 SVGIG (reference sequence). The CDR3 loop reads CAWSKLAGSEQFF. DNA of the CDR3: TGTGCCTGGAGTAAGCTAGCGGGAAGTGAGCAGTTCTTC.

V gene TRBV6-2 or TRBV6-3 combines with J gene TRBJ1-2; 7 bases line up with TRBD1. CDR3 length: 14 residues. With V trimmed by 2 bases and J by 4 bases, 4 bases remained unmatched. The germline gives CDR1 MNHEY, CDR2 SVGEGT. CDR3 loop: CASSYRGQSYGYTF. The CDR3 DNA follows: TGTGCCAGCAGTTACAGGGGGCAGAGCTATGGCTACACCTTC.

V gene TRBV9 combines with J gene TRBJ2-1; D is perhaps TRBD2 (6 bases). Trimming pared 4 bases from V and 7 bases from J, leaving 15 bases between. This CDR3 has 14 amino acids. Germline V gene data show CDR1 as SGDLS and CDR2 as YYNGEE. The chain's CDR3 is CASSFRVAANEQFF. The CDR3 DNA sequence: TGTGCCAGCAGCTTCCGGGTAGCGGCAAATGAGCAGTTCTTC.

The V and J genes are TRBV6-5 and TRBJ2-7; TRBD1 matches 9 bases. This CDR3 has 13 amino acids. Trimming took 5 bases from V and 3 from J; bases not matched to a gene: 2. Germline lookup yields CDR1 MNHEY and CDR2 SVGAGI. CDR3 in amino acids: CASSTDRGYEQYF. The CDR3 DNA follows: TGTGCCAGCAGTACGGACAGGGGCTACGAGCAGTACTTC.

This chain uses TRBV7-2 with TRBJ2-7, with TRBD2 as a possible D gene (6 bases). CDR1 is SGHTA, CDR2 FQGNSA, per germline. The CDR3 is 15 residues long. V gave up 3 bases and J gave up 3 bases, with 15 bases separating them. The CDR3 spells CASSFQGLFYYEQYF. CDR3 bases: TGTGCCAGCAGCTTCCAAGGACTATTCTACTACGAGCAGTACTTC. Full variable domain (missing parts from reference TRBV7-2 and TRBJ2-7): GAGVSQSPSNKVTEKGKDVELRCDPISGHTALYWYRQSLGQGLEFLIYFQGNSAPDKSGLPSDRFSAERTGGSVSTLTIQRTQQEDSAVYLCASSFQGLFYYEQYFGPGTRLTVT.

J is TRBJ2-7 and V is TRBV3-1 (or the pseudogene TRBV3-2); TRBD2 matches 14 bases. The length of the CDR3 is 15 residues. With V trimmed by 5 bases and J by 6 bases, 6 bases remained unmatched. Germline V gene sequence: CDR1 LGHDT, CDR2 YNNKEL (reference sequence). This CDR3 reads CASSFGLAGGFEQYF. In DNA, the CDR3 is TGTGCCAGCAGCTTTGGACTAGCGGGAGGCTTCGAGCAGTACTTC.

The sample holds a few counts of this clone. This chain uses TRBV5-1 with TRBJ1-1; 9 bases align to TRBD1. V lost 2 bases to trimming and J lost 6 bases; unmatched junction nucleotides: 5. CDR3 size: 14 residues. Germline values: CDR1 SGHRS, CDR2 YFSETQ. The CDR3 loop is CASSLQGAGAEAFF. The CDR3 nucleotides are TGCGCCAGCAGCTTACAGGGGGCAGGGGCTGAAGCTTTCTTT.

CDR3 region: CAIGDTGYEQYF. The CDR3 nucleotides are TGTGCCATCGGAGACACAGGGTACGAGCAGTACTTC. The rearrangement joins TRBV10-3 to TRBJ2-7; tentatively, D is TRBD1 (6 bases). Germline CDR1 is ENHRY and CDR2 is SYGVKD. The CDR3 is 12 residues long. V was shortened by 8 bases and J by 4 bases, with 12 bases between the two germline ends.

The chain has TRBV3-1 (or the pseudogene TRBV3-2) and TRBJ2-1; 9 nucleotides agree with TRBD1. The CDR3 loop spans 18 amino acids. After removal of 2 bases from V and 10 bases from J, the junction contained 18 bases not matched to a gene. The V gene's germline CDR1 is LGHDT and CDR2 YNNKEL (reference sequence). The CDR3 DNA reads TGTGCCAGCAGCCAATTCATTACCGGGACAGGGACCGAATGGGAGCAGTTCTTC. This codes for CASSQFITGTGTEWEQFF.

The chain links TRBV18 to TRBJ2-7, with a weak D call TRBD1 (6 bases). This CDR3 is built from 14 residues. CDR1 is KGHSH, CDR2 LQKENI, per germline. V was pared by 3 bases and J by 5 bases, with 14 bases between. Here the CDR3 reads CASSPDTGTNEQYF. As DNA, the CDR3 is TGTGCCAGCTCACCCGATACAGGGACGAACGAGCAGTACTTC.

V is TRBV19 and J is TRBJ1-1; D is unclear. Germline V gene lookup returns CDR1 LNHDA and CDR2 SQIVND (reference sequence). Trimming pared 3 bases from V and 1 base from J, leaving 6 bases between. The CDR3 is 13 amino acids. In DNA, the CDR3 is TGTGCCAGTAGTATTAGGAGGAACACTGAAGCTTTCTTT. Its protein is CASSIRRNTEAFF.

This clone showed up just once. CDR3 sequence: CASSFQGPHNSPLHF. CDR3 nucleotides: TGTGCCAGCAGCTTTCAGGGGCCCCATAATTCACCCCTCCACTTT. The chain has TRBV7-9 and TRBJ1-6, with D possibly being TRBD1 (6 bases). Germline CDR1 SEHNR, CDR2 FQNEAQ (reference sequence). The CDR3 spans 15 residues. The germline V and J ends were trimmed by 3 bases and 5 bases, with 11 bases remaining between them.

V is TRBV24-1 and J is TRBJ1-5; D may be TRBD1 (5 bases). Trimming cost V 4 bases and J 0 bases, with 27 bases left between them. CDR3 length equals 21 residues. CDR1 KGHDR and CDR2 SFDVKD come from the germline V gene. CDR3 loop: CATSDEMTERMMGFSNQPQHF. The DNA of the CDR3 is TGTGCCACCAGTGACGAAATGACAGAGAGGATGATGGGGTTTAGCAATCAGCCCCAGCATTTT.

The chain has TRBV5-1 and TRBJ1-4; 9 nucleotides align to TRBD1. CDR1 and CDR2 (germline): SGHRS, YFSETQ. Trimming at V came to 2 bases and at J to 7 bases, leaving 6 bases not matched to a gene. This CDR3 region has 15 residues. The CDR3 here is CASSLQGARGEKLFF. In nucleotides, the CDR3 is TGCGCCAGCAGCTTACAGGGGGCGCGGGGTGAAAAACTGTTTTTT.

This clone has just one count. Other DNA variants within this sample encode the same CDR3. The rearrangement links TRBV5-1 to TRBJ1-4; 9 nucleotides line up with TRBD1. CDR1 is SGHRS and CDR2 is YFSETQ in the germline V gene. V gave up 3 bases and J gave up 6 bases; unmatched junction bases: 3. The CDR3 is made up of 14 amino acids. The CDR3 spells CASSSGTGYEKLFF. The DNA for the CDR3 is TGCGCCAGCAGCTCCGGGACAGGGTATGAAAAACTGTTTTTT.

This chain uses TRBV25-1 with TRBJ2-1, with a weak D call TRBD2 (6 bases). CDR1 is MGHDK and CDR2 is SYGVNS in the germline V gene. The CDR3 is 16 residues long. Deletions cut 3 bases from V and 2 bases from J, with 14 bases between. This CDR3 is CASSESTSFTYNEQFF. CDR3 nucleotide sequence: TGTGCCAGCAGTGAGTCCACTAGCTTTACCTACAATGAGCAGTTCTTC.

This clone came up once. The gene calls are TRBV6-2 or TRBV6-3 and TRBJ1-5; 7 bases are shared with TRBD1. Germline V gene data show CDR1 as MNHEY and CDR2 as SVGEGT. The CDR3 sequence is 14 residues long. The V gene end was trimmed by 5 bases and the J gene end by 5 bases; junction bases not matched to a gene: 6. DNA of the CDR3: TGTGCCAGCAGTGGGAGACAGGGTTATCAGCCCCAGCATTTT. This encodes CASSGRQGYQPQHF.